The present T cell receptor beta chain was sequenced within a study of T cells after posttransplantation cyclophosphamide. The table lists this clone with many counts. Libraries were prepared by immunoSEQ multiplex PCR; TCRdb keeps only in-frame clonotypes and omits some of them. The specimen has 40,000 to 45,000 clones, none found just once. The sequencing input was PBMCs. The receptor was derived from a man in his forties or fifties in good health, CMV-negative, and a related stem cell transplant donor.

CDR3 coding DNA: TGCGCCAGCACCGCCCGGGACAGGGACGAGCAGTACTTC. Protein sequence: CASTARDRDEQYF. The chain is built from TRBV5-1 and TRBJ2-7; 9 nucleotides match TRBD1. Germline V gene sequence: CDR1 SGHRS, CDR2 YFSETQ. This CDR3 is built from 13 residues. V trimming: 6 bases; J trimming: 5 bases; junction bases outside the gene matches: 6.